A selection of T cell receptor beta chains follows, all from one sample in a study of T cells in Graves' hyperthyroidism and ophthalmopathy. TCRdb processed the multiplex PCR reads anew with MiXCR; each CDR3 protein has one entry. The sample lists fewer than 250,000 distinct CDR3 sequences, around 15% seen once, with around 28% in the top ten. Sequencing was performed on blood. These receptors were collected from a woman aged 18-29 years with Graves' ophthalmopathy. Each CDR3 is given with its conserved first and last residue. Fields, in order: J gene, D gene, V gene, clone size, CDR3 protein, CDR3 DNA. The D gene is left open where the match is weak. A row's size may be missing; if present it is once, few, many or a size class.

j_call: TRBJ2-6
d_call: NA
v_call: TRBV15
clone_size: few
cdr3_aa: CATSRGATSGANVLTF
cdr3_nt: TGTGCCACCAGCAGAGGGGCGACCTCTGGGGCCAACGTCCTGACTTTC

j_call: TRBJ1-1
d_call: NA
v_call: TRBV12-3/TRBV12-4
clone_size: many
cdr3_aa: CASSPETVNTEAFF
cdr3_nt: TGTGCCAGCAGCCCCGAGACGGTGAACACTGAAGCTTTCTTT

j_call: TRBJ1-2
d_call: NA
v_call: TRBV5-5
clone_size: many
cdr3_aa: CASSPLMSPLGYGYTF
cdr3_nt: TGTGCCAGCAGCCCATTAATGAGCCCACTAGGCTATGGCTACACCTTC

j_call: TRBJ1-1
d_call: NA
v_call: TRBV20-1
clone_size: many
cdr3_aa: CSARGMWWAFF
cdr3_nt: TGCAGTGCCAGGGGCATGTGGTGGGCTTTCTTT

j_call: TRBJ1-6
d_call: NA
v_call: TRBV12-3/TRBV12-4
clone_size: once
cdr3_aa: CASSVRGSYNSPLHF
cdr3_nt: TGTGCCAGCAGTGTACGCGGCTCCTATAATTCACCCCTCCACTTT

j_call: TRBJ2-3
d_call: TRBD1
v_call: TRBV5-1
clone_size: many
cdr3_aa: CASSLVWQGAEDTQYF
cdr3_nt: TGCGCCAGCAGCTTAGTATGGCAGGGGGCTGAAGATACGCAGTATTTT

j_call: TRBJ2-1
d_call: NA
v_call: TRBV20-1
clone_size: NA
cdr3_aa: CSARADNEQFF
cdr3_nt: TGCAGTGCTAGAGCGGACAATGAGCAGTTCTTC

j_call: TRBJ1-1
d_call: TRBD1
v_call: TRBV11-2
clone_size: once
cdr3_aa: CASSRTPGGQNTEAFF
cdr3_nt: TGTGCCAGCAGCCGGACCCCAGGGGGCCAGAACACTGAAGCTTTCTTT

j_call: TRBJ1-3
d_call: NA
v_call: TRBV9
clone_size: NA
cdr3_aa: CASSNLMGSGNTIYF
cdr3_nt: TGTGCCAGCAGCAATCTTATGGGTTCTGGAAACACCATATATTTT

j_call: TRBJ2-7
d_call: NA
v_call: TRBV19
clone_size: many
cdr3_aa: CASRDLGDEQYF
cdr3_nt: TGTGCCTCCCGGGACTTAGGGGACGAGCAGTACTTC

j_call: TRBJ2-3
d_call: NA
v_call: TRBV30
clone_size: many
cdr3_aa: CAWSVRRRGATDTQYF
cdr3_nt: TGTGCCTGGAGCGTTAGGCGCAGGGGGGCTACAGATACGCAGTATTTT

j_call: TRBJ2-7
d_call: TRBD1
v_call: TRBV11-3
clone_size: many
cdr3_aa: CASRRAGTDYEQYF
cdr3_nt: TGTGCCAGCAGACGTGCCGGGACAGACTACGAGCAGTACTTC

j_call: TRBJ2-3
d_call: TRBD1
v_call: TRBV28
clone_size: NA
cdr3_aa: CASSEGTGGSTDTQYF
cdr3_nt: TGTGCCAGTTCCGAGGGGACAGGGGGGAGCACAGATACGCAGTATTTT

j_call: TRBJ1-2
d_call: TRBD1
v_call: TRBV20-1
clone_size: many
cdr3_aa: CSAAGTGDANYGYTF
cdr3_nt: TGCAGTGCGGCCGGGACAGGGGACGCTAACTATGGCTACACCTTC

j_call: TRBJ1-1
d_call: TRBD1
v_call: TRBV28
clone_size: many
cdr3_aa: CASSLGGQGALNTEAFF
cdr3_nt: TGTGCCAGCAGTTTGGGGGGACAGGGGGCCCTGAACACTGAAGCTTTCTTT

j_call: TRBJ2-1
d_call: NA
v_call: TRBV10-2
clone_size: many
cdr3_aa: CASSGQVYFGEQFF
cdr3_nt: TGCGCCAGCAGTGGACAGGTGTATTTCGGTGAGCAGTTCTTC

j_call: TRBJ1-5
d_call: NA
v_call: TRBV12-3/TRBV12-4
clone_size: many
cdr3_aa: CASSYHPGHHQPQHF
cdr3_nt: TGTGCCAGCAGCTACCATCCGGGACACCATCAGCCCCAGCATTTT

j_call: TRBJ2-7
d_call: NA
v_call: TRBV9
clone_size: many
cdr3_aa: CASSVAATHPYEQYF
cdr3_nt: TGTGCCAGCAGCGTAGCGGCCACCCACCCCTACGAGCAGTACTTC

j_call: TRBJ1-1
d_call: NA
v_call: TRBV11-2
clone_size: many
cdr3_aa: CASSLDLGGTLERAEAFF
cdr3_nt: TGTGCCAGCAGCTTAGATCTGGGCGGGACACTTGAACGAGCTGAAGCTTTCTTT

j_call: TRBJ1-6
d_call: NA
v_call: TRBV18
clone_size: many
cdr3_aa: CASSPRQGYSPLHF
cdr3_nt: TGTGCCAGCTCACCGCGCCAGGGTTATTCACCCCTCCACTTT

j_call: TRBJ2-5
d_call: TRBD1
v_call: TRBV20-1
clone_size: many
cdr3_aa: CSARPQEGGGGETQYF
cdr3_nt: TGCAGTGCTAGACCCCAGGAAGGGGGCGGCGGGGAGACCCAGTACTTC

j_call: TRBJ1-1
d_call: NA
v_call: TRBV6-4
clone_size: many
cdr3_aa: CASSRTPVGTEAFF
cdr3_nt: TGTGCCAGCAGTAGAACCCCCGTGGGGACTGAAGCTTTCTTT

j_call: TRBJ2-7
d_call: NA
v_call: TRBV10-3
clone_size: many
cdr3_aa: CAIRQVQGEQYF
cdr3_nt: TGTGCCATCCGACAGGTTCAGGGCGAGCAGTACTTC

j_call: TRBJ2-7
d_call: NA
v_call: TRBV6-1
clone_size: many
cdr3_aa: CASSAAGTRSSYEQYF
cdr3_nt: TGTGCCAGCAGTGCCGCCGGGACACGAAGCTCCTACGAGCAGTACTTC

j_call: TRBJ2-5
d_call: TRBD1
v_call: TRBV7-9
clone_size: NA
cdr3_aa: CASSLVGGTGEETQYF
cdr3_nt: TGTGCCAGCAGCTTAGTAGGAGGGACAGGGGAGGAGACCCAGTACTTC

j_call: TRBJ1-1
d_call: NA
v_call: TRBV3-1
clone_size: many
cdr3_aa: CASSPAANTEAFF
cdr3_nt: TGTGCCAGCAGCCCCGCAGCGAACACTGAAGCTTTCTTT

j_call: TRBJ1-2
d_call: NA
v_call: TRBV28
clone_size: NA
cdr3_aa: CASSLLGWGDYGYTF
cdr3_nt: TGTGCCAGCAGTTTATTAGGGTGGGGAGACTATGGCTACACCTTC

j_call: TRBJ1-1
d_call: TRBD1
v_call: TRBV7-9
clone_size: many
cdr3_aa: CASSLTSGGAFF
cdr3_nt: TGTGCCAGCAGCTTAACCTCAGGGGGGGCTTTCTTT

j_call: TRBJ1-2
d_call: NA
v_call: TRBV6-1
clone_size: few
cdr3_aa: CASRRSDNPYGYTF
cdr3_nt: TGTGCCAGCAGGCGGTCAGACAACCCCTATGGCTACACCTTC

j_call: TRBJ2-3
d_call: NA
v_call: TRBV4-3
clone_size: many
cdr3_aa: CASSQLSSTDTQYF
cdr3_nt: TGCGCCAGCAGCCAATTGTCTAGCACAGATACGCAGTATTTT

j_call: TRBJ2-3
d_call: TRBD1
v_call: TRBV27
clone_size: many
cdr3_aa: CASSRDRARTDTQYF
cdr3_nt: TGTGCCAGCAGTCGGGACAGGGCGCGCACAGATACGCAGTATTTT

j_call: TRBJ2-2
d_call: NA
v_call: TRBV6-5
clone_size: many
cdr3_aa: CASSYSAGGAIGELFF
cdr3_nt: TGTGCCAGCAGTTACTCGGCGGGTGGGGCAATCGGGGAGCTGTTTTTT

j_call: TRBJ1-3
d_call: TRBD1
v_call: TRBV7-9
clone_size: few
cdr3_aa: CASIELRDRGYGNTIYF
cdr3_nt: TGTGCCAGCATCGAACTCCGGGACAGGGGTTATGGAAACACCATATATTTT

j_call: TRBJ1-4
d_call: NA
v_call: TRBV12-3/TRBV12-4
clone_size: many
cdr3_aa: CASSLGGPNEKLFF
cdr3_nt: TGTGCCAGCAGTTTAGGGGGACCAAATGAAAAACTGTTTTTT

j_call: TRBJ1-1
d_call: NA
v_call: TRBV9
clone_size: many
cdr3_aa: CASSRGGWGEAFF
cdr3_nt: TGTGCCAGCAGCCGGGGGGGATGGGGTGAAGCTTTCTTT

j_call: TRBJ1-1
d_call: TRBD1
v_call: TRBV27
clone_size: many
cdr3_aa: CASSATRGRTEAFF
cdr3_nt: TGTGCCAGCAGTGCAACCAGGGGGCGCACTGAAGCTTTCTTT

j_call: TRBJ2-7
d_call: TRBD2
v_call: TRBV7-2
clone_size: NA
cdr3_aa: CASSFKGLAGGRIYEQYF
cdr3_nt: TGTGCCAGCAGCTTTAAAGGACTAGCGGGAGGTCGGATCTACGAGCAGTACTTC

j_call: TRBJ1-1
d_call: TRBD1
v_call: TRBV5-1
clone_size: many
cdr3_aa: CASSVGQNMNTEAFF
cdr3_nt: TGCGCCAGCAGCGTGGGACAGAACATGAACACTGAAGCTTTCTTT

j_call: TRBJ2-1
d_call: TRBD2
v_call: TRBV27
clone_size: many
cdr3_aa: CASSLRLIAGINEQFF
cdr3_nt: TGTGCCAGCAGTTTAAGGTTAATAGCGGGGATCAATGAGCAGTTCTTC

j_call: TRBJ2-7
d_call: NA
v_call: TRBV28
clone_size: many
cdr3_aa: CASTQSLYPEQYF
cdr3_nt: TGTGCCAGCACCCAATCTTTATATCCCGAGCAGTACTTC

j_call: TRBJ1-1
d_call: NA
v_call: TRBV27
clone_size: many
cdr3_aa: CASSFIGFGNTEAFF
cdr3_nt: TGTGCCAGCAGTTTTATTGGCTTTGGGAACACTGAAGCTTTCTTT

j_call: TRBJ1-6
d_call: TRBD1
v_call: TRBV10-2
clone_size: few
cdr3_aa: CASSSTGLNNSPLHF
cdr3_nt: TGCGCCAGCAGCTCGACAGGGTTAAATAATTCACCCCTCCACTTT

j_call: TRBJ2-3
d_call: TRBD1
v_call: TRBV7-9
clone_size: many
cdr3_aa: CASSLSSGGFTDTQYF
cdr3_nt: TGTGCCAGCAGCTTATCGTCAGGGGGCTTCACAGATACGCAGTATTTT

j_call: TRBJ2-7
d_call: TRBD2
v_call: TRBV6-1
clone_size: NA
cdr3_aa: CASSQADSGLYEQYF
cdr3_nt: TGTGCCAGCAGTCAAGCGGATAGCGGGCTCTACGAGCAGTACTTC

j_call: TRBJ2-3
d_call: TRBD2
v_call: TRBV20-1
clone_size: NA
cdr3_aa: CSALSTSGSTDTQYF
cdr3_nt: TGCAGTGCTCTCTCGACTAGCGGGAGCACAGATACGCAGTATTTT

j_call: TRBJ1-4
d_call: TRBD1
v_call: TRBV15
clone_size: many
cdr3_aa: CATSIGTGWEKLFF
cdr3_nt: TGTGCCACCAGCATTGGGACAGGCTGGGAAAAACTGTTTTTT

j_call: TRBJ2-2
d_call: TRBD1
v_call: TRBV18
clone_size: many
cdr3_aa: CASSLSTQGAGGELFF
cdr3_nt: TGTGCCAGCTCTCTCTCAACGCAGGGGGCCGGCGGGGAGCTGTTTTTT

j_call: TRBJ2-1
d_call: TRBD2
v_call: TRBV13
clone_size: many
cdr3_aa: CASSPNGLAADNEQFF
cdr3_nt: TGTGCCAGCAGCCCCAATGGACTAGCGGCGGACAATGAGCAGTTCTTC

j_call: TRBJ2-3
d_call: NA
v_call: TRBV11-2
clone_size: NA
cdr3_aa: CASSRPDSDTQYF
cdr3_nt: TGTGCCAGCAGCCGGCCCGACTCAGATACGCAGTATTTT

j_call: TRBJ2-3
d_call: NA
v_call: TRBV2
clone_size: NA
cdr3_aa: CASSETASTDTQYF
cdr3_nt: TGTGCCAGCAGTGAGACAGCTAGCACAGATACGCAGTATTTT

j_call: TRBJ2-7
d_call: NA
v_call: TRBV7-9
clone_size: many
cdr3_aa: CASSLESYEQYF
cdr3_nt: TGTGCCAGCAGCTTAGAATCCTACGAGCAGTACTTC

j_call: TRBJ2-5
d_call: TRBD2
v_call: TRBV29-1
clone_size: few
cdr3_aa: CSVCLIGTSGRAGETQYF
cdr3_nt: TGCAGCGTCTGTTTGATCGGGACTAGCGGGAGGGCCGGGGAGACCCAGTACTTC

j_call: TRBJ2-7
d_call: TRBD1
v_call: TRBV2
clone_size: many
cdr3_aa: CAGRDSSYEQYF
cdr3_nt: TGTGCCGGCAGGGACAGCTCCTACGAGCAGTACTTC

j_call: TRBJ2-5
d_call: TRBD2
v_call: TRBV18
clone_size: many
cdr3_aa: CASSPPLSGERETQYF
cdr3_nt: TGTGCCAGCTCACCACCTCTTAGCGGGGAGAGGGAGACCCAGTACTTC

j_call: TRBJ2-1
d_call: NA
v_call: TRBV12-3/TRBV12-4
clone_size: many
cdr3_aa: CASSFGVREQFF
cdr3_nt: TGTGCCAGCAGTTTTGGGGTCCGTGAGCAGTTCTTC